This is a list of T cell receptor beta chains from one sample in a study of OX40 agonist ivuxolimab in advanced cancers. Clones were read by immunoSEQ multiplex PCR, and TCRdb kept only the in-frame ones, dropping some. The sample carries roughly 62,000 clones, approximately 91% recorded once. The material was CD4+ or CD8+ T cells sorted from blood, obtained in a trial of the OX40 agonist ivuxolimab. The receptors stem from an adult with an advanced solid tumor such as melanoma, head and neck, liver or kidney cancer. CDR3s include the opening cysteine and the closing phenylalanine or tryptophan. D genes are given only for firm matches. Clone size is stated in some rows and not others, as once, few, many or a class when expanded.

TRBV27,NA,NA,TRBJ2-7,TGTGCCAGCAGTTTCCTAGGGTCCTACGAGCAGTACTTC,CASSFLGSYEQYF
TRBV11-2,NA,NA,TRBJ2-2,TGTGCCAGCAGCTTCTTCCGGGGGACGAACACCGGGGAGCTGTTTTTT,CASSFFRGTNTGELFF
TRBV27,once,NA,TRBJ2-7,TGTGCCAGCAGTTTAGCTTCAGGGTCCTACGAGCAGTACTTC,CASSLASGSYEQYF
TRBV7-2,NA,TRBD1,TRBJ2-7,TGTGCCAGCAGTGAAAATTCAGTGGGACAGTCCTACGAGCAGTACTTC,CASSENSVGQSYEQYF
TRBV4-3,NA,NA,TRBJ2-1,TGCGCCAGCAGCCAAGGGGTCACTGCATCTCCCTACAATGAGCAGTTCTTC,CASSQGVTASPYNEQFF
TRBV19,NA,NA,TRBJ2-1,TGTGCCAGTAGTATGGGGGCCCGGGCGGGCCGGAATGAGCAGTTCTTC,CASSMGARAGRNEQFF
TRBV6-5,once,NA,TRBJ2-5,TGTGCCAGCAGTTACTTTGAGGGGCGAGGAGAGACCCAGTACTTC,CASSYFEGRGETQYF
TRBV27,once,TRBD2,TRBJ2-2,TGTGCCAGCAGTTTTGGGGGGGTGGCCGGGGAGCTGTTTTTT,CASSFGGVAGELFF
TRBV9,NA,NA,TRBJ2-3,TGTGCCAGCAGCGTAAGTGGCGGACCAAGCACAGATACGCAGTATTTT,CASSVSGGPSTDTQYF
TRBV2,NA,TRBD1,TRBJ2-1,TGTGCCAGCAGTACACAGGGGCCCAATATCTACAATGAGCAGTTCTTC,CASSTQGPNIYNEQFF
TRBV30,NA,NA,TRBJ1-1,TGTGCCTGGAGTGGGGGCTACACTGAAGCTTTCTTT,CAWSGGYTEAFF
TRBV5-6,NA,NA,TRBJ2-7,TGTGCCAGCAGCTTGGTAGACGAGCAGTACTTC,CASSLVDEQYF
TRBV9,NA,NA,TRBJ2-5,TGTGCCAGCAGCGTCGGGATATCGGGCCAAGAGACCCAGTACTTC,CASSVGISGQETQYF
TRBV28,NA,NA,TRBJ2-1,TGTGCCAGCAGTTCCACCCGGACTGGCAGGGAGCAGTTCTTC,CASSSTRTGREQFF
TRBV15,once,NA,TRBJ1-1,TGTGCCACCAGCAGATACTCAGCCCCGAGCACTGAAGCTTTCTTT,CATSRYSAPSTEAFF
TRBV19,NA,TRBD2,TRBJ2-3,TGTGCCAGTAGTATAGAGCCTAGCGGGACCCGCACAGATACGCAGTATTTT,CASSIEPSGTRTDTQYF
TRBV10-3,NA,NA,TRBJ2-7,TGTGCCCTCAGTGACTCCGGGCCCTATGTTGCCGACTACGAGCAGTACTTC,CALSDSGPYVADYEQYF
TRBV5-6,NA,TRBD2,TRBJ2-5,TGTGCCAACGGTAGGGGACTAGCAACAGAGACCCAGTACTTC,CANGRGLATETQYF
TRBV11-2,once,NA,TRBJ2-7,TGTGCCAGCAGCTTAGGGGTGGTTGGGTACGAGCAGTACTTC,CASSLGVVGYEQYF
TRBV19,NA,NA,TRBJ2-2,TGTGCCAGTAGTATGACTACCAACACCGGGGAGCTGTTTTTT,CASSMTTNTGELFF
TRBV19,once,NA,TRBJ2-1,TGTGCCAGTAGTATTATGGGGATCTACAATGAGCAGTTCTTC,CASSIMGIYNEQFF
TRBV7-9,few,NA,TRBJ1-1,TGTGCCAGCAGCTACCCCGGGGGAACTGAAGCTTTCTTT,CASSYPGGTEAFF
TRBV27,NA,TRBD1,TRBJ2-3,TGTGCCAGCAGTTCTACAGGGGGTTGGACAGATACGCAGTATTTT,CASSSTGGWTDTQYF
TRBV6-5,NA,NA,TRBJ2-1,TGTGCCAGCAGTTACTCAGGGAATGAGCAGTTCTTC,CASSYSGNEQFF
TRBV5-4,NA,TRBD1,TRBJ2-2,TGTGCCAGCAGCTTGGTACAGGGGGCGACCGGGGAGCTGTTTTTT,CASSLVQGATGELFF
TRBV21-1,NA,NA,TRBJ2-7,TGTGCCAGCAAAAACGGGGGACAGGGTATATACGAGCAGTACTTC,CASKNGGQGIYEQYF
TRBV28,NA,TRBD1,TRBJ2-2,TGTGCCAGCAGTTTATTCGGGACAGGGGCCGGGGAGCTGTTTTTT,CASSLFGTGAGELFF
TRBV7-2,NA,NA,TRBJ2-1,TGTGCCAGCAGCTCGCAGGGGAATGAGCAGTTCTTC,CASSSQGNEQFF
TRBV18,NA,NA,TRBJ2-7,TGTGCCAGCTCACCACGGGCCTTGGCTTCACTAGCAGGCGAGCAGTACTTC,CASSPRALASLAGEQYF
TRBV9,NA,TRBD2,TRBJ2-1,TGTGCCAGCAGCTTTCCCTTAGCGGGAGGACGCTACAATGAGCAGTTCTTC,CASSFPLAGGRYNEQFF
TRBV19,NA,NA,TRBJ2-1,TGTGCCAGTACCCCGACCCCAGGGCGCTCCTACAATGAGCAGTTCTTC,CASTPTPGRSYNEQFF
TRBV6-6,once,TRBD2,TRBJ2-1,TGTGCCAGCAGTTACGTAGCGGGAGCGTCCTACAATGAGCAGTTCTTC,CASSYVAGASYNEQFF
TRBV28,NA,TRBD2,TRBJ2-1,TGTGCCAGCAGTCTCAACTCAGGACTAGCGGAGTACAATGAGCAGTTCTTC,CASSLNSGLAEYNEQFF
TRBV6-5,NA,NA,TRBJ2-1,TGTGCCAGCAGTTCCGACCGGGTCTACAATGAGCAGTTCTTC,CASSSDRVYNEQFF
TRBV11-2,NA,NA,TRBJ2-7,TGTGCCAGCAGCTTAGATGGTGACAGGTACTACGAGCAGTACTTC,CASSLDGDRYYEQYF
TRBV9,NA,NA,TRBJ2-2,TGTGCCAGCAGCGTAGCGGGCGGGGAGCTGTTTTTT,CASSVAGGELFF
TRBV19,NA,NA,TRBJ1-4,TGTGTCAGTAGGCCAGGGAGTGTACGGACTAATGAAAAACTGTTTTTT,CVSRPGSVRTNEKLFF
TRBV7-2,once,NA,TRBJ2-7,TGTGCCAGCAGCTCAACAGGAAACGAGCAGTACTTC,CASSSTGNEQYF
TRBV6-4,once,TRBD2,TRBJ2-5,TGTGCCATCAGACTAGCGGGAGGACAAAAGACCCAGTACTTC,CAIRLAGGQKTQYF
TRBV7-8,NA,NA,TRBJ2-6,TGTGCCAGCAGCCCCGCTGGGGCCAACGTCCTGACTTTC,CASSPAGANVLTF
TRBV4-1,NA,NA,TRBJ2-1,TGCGCCAGCAGCCAAGATCGGGAGCAGTTCTTC,CASSQDREQFF
TRBV27,NA,NA,TRBJ2-3,TGTGCCAGCAGTTGGGGGGATACGCAGTATTTT,CASSWGDTQYF
TRBV19,once,NA,TRBJ2-7,TGTGCCAGTAGTATAGATCACTATGGGAGGAACGAGCAGTACTTC,CASSIDHYGRNEQYF
TRBV29-1,once,NA,TRBJ1-2,TGCAGCGTTGAAGAGGGAGATCCTAACTATGGCTACACCTTC,CSVEEGDPNYGYTF